This T cell receptor (beta chain) was recorded in a study of blood T cell repertoires in COVID-19. Study in general: Sample material is recorded as cDNA or gDNA derived from T cells, B-cell-depleted T cells, or PBMCs.

As handled by the study authors: By means of reference gene primer amplification, nucleated cell counts were estimated. The repertoire was sequenced with immunoSEQ multiplex PCR; TCRdb's copy has only in-frame clones and lacks some. V and J calls plus clone size are reproduced from that table; the DNA served to infer D and trimming. This sample has 150,000 to 200,000 clones, with roughly 84% found just once. This CDR3 region has 20 residues. V lost 3 bases, J lost 6 bases, and 19 bases stayed unmatched. CDR1 is LNHDA, CDR2 SQIVND, per germline (reference sequence). Seattle researchers signed up patients amid active infection and tracked them longitudinally.

The chain joins TRBV19 to TRBJ2-3; 12 bases align to TRBD2. What was sequenced was peripheral blood. The source is a woman aged 70-85 years with COVID-19, enrolled during active disease. The CDR3 DNA follows: TGTGCCAGTAGTATTACTCCGCCTAGCGGGAGGGCCTTGGCGAGGGATACGCAGTATTTT. Residues: CASSITPPSGRALARDTQYF.